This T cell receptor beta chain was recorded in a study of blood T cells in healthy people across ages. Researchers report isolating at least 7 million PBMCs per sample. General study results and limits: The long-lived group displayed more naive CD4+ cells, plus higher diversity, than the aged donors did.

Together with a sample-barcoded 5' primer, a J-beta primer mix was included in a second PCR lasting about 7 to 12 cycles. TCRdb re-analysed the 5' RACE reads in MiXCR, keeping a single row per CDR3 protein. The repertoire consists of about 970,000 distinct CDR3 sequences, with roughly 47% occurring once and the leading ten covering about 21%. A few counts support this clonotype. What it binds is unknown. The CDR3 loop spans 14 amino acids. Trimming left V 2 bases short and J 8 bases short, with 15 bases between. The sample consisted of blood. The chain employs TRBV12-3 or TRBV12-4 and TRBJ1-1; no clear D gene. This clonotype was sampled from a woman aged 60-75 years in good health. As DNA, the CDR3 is TGTGCCAGCAGTTTAATTCTATCGGGCCACGAAGCTTTCTTT. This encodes CASSLILSGHEAFF.